The rows below give T cell receptor beta chains drawn from one sample of a study of blood T cell repertoires in COVID-19. Assay: immunoSEQ multiplex PCR; the TCRdb copy retains only in-frame clones and omits some. The sample lists around 130,000 clones, about 83% occurring once. The specimen sequenced was peripheral blood. The receptor set was obtained from a man aged 60 to 75 with acute or convalescent COVID-19. CDR3s include the opening cysteine and the closing phenylalanine or tryptophan. The order of the fields is D gene, J gene, clone size, V gene, CDR3 protein, CDR3 DNA. A D gene is named only where the DNA matches it firmly. Size tells how often a clone was seen (once, few, many) or the class of an expanded clone, and some rows leave it out.

>TRBD1|TRBJ2-1|NA|TRBV5-1
CASSPTTGGMNNEQFF
TGCGCCAGCAGCCCCACTACAGGGGGCATGAACAATGAGCAGTTCTTC
>NA|TRBJ2-3|NA|TRBV18
CASSPARSAGITDTQYF
TGTGCCAGCTCACCAGCTAGGAGTGCCGGGATAACAGATACGCAGTATTTT
>NA|TRBJ2-1|NA|TRBV6-2/TRBV6-3
CASSYSTSAGVGFF
TGTGCCAGCAGTTACTCGACCTCTGCCGGAGTTGGGTTCTTC
>NA|TRBJ2-7|NA|TRBV27
CASSLSTRGAYEQYF
TGTGCCAGCAGTTTATCGACCCGCGGGGCCTACGAGCAGTACTTC
>NA|TRBJ1-3|NA|TRBV5-5
CASSLGQGNGNTIYF
TGTGCCAGCAGCTTGGGGCAGGGGAATGGAAACACCATATATTTT
>NA|TRBJ2-1|NA|TRBV11-2
CASSLAGFEQFF
TGTGCCAGCAGCTTAGCAGGGTTTGAGCAGTTCTTC
>NA|TRBJ2-3|NA|TRBV7-3
CASSRDPSTDTQYF
TGTGCCAGCAGCCGAGATCCTAGCACAGATACGCAGTATTTT
>TRBD1|TRBJ1-1|NA|TRBV5-1
CASSQGTGVTEAFF
TGCGCCAGCAGCCAGGGGACAGGAGTCACTGAAGCTTTCTTT
>TRBD1|TRBJ1-4|NA|TRBV6-5
CASSYQQGGEKLFF
TGTGCCAGCAGTTACCAGCAGGGGGGAGAAAAACTGTTTTTT
>NA|TRBJ1-1|once|TRBV2
CASRGQPNTEAFF
TGTGCCAGCCGCGGACAGCCGAACACTGAAGCTTTCTTT
>NA|TRBJ2-5|few|TRBV24-1
CATSDFDIRRQHWQETQYF
TGTGCCACCAGTGATTTCGACATTCGGAGGCAGCACTGGCAAGAGACCCAGTACTTC
>TRBD1|TRBJ1-4|NA|TRBV19
CASSKDRDGGLFF
TGTGCCAGTAGTAAGGACAGGGACGGTGGACTGTTTTTT
>TRBD1|TRBJ2-7|NA|TRBV28
CASSLVGTGWYEQYF
TGTGCCAGCAGTCTAGTAGGGACAGGGTGGTACGAGCAGTACTTC
>TRBD2|TRBJ2-7|NA|TRBV11-2
CASSLGGESFYEQYF
TGTGCCAGCAGCTTGGGGGGGGAGAGCTTCTACGAGCAGTACTTC